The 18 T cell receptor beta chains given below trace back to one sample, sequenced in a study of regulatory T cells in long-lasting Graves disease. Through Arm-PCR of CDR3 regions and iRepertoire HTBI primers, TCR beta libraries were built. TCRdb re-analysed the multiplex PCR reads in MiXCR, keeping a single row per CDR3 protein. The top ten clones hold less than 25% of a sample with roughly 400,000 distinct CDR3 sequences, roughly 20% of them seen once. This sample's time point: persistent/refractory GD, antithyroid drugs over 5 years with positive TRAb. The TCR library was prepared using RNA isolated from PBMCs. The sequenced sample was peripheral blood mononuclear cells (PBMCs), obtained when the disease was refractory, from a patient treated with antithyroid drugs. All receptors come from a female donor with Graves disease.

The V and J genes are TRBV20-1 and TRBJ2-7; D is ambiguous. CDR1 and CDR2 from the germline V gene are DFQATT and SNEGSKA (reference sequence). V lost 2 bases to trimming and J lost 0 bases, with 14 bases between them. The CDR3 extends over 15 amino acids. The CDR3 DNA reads TGCAGTGCTAGATCTCGGAAGGCCCTCTCCTACGAGCAGTACTTC. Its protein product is CSARSRKALSYEQYF.

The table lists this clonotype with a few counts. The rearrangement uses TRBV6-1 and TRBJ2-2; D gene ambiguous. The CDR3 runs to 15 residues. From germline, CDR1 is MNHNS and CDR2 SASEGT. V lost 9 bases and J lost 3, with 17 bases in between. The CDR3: CARLLQPIDTGELFF. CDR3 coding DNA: TGTGCCAGGCTCCTCCAACCCATAGACACCGGGGAGCTGTTTTTT.

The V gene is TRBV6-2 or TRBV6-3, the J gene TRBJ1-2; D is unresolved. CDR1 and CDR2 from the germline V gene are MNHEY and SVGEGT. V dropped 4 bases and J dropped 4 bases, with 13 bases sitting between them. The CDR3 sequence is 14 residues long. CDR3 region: CASSLDAGSYGYTF. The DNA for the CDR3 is TGTGCCAGCAGTTTGGACGCAGGTAGCTATGGCTACACCTTC.

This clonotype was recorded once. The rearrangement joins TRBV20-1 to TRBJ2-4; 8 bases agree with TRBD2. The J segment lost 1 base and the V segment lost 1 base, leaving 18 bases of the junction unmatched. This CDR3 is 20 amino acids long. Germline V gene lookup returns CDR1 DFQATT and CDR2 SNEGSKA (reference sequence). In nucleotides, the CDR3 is TGCAGTGCTAGAGCCCTTTTTCCCCTTAGCGGGACTGAGGCCAAAAACATTCAGTACTTC. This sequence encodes CSARALFPLSGTEAKNIQYF.

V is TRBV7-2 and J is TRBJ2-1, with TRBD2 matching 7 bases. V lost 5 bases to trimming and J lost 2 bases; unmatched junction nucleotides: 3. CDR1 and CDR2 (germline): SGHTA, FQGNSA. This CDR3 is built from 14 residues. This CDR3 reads CASSLLAPYNEQFF. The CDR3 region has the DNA TGTGCCAGCAGCCTACTAGCGCCCTACAATGAGCAGTTCTTC.

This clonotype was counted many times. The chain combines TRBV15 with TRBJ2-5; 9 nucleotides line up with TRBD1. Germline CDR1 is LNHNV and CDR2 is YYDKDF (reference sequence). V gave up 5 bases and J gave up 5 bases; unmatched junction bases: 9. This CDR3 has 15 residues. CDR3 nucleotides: TGTGCCACCAGCGGTCCCGGGACAGGGTCCGAGACCCAGTACTTC. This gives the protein CATSGPGTGSETQYF. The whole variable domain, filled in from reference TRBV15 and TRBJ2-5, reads DAMVIQNPRYQVTQFGKPVTLSCSQTLNHNVMYWYQQKSSQAPKLLFHYYDKDFNNEADTPDNFQSRRPNTSFCFLDIRSPGLGDTAMYLCATSGPGTGSETQYFGPGTRLLVL.

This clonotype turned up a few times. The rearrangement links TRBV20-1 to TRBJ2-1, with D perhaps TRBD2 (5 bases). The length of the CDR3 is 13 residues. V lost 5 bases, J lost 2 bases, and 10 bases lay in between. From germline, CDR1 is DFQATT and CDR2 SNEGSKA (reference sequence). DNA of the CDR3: TGCAGTGCTCAGCCCGGGGCCTACAATGAGCAGTTCTTC. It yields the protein CSAQPGAYNEQFF.

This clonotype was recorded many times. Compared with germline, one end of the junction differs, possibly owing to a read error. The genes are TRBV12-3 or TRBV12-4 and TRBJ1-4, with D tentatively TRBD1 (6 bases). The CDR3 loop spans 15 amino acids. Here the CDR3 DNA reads TGTGCCAGCAGCTTAGGTGGGGGGGGCGGCGAAAAACTGTTTTTT. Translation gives CASSLGGGGGEKLFF.

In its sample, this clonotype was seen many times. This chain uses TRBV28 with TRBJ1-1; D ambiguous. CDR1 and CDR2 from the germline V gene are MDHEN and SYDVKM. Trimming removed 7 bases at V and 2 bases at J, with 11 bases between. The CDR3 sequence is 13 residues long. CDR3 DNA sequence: TGTGCCAGCAAGAATGCCATTAACACTGAAGCTTTCTTT. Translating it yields CASKNAINTEAFF.

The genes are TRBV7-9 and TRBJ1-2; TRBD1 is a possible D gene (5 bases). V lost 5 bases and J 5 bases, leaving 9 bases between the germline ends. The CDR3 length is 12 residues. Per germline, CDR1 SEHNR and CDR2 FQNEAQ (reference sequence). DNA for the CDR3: TGTGCCAGCAGCACGGGGCAGTATGGCTACACCTTC. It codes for CASSTGQYGYTF.

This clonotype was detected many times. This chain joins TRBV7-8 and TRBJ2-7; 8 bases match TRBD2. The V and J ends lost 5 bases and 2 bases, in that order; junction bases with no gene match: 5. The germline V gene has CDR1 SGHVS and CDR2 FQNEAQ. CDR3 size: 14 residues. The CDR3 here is CASSHSGDAYEQYF. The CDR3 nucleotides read TGTGCCAGCAGCCATAGCGGGGATGCCTACGAGCAGTACTTC.

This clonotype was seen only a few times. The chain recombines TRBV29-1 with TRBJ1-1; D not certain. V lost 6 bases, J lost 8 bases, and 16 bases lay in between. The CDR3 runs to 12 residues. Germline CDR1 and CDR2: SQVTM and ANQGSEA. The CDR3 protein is CSVVIPTREAFF. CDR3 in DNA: TGCAGCGTCGTCATTCCCACCCGGGAAGCTTTCTTT.

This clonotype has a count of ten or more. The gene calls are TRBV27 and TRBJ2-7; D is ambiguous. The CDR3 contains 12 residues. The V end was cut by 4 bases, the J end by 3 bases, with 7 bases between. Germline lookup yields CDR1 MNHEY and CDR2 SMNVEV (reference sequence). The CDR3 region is CASSSSHYEQYF. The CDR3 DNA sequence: TGTGCCAGCAGTTCCTCCCACTACGAGCAGTACTTC.

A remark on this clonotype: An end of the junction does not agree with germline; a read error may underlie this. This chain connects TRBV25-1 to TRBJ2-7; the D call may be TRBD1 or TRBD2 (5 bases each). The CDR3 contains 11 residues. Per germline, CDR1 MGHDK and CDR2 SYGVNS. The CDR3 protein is CASSGGTTSNF. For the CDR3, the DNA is TGTGCCAGCAGTGGGGGGACCACGTCGAACTTC.

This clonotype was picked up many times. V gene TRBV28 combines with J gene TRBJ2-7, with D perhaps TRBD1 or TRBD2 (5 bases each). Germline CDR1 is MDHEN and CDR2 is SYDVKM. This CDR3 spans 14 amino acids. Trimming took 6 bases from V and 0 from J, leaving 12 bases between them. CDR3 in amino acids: CASSGPRGSYEQYF. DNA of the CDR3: TGTGCCAGCAGCGGGCCGAGGGGCTCCTACGAGCAGTACTTC.

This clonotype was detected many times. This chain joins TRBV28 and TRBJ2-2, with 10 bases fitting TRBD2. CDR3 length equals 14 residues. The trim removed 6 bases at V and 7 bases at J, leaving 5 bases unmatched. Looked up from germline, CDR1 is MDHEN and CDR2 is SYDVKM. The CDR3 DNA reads TGTGCCAGCAGAGATAGCGGGAGGTTCGGGGAGCTGTTTTTT. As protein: CASRDSGRFGELFF.

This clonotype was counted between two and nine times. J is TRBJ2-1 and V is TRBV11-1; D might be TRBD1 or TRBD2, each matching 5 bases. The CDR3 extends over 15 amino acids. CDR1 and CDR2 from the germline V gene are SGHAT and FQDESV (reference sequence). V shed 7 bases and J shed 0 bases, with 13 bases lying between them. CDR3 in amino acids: CASNPGRSSYNEQFF. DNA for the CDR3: TGTGCCAGCAACCCGGGACGGAGCTCCTACAATGAGCAGTTCTTC.

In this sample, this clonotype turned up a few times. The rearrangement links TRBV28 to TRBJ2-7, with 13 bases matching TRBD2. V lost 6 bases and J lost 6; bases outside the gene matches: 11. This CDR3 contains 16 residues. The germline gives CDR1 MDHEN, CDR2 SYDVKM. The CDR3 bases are TGTGCCAGCAGCTCGGGACTAGCGGGGACGGTTGGCGAGCAGTACTTC. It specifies CASSSGLAGTVGEQYF.